This note documents a single T cell receptor (beta chain) sequence. The antigen is not known. The data derive from a study of OX40 agonist ivuxolimab in advanced cancers. Per the germline V gene, CDR1 is SGHDT and CDR2 is YYEEEE. The V end lost 2 bases, the J end lost 3 bases, and 15 bases lay between the germline ends. The CDR3 consists of 15 residues. Patients with a history of autoimmune disease or on systemic immunosuppression were excluded. Whole-study findings and limits: Doses of 0.1 to 3.0 mg/kg were accompanied by clonal expansion of CD4+ and CD8+ blood T cells by week 6.

Libraries were prepared by immunoSEQ multiplex PCR; TCRdb keeps only in-frame clonotypes and omits some of them. This repertoire shows about 35,000 clones, about 90% found once; its top ten account for 33%. The sample here was CD4+ or CD8+ T cells sorted from blood, taken in a trial of the OX40 agonist ivuxolimab. The sequence came from an adult with an advanced solid tumor such as melanoma, head and neck, liver or kidney cancer. This chain connects TRBV5-6 to TRBJ2-7; D uncertain. The CDR3 reads CASSFDRAEDYEQYF. The CDR3 nucleotides read TGTGCCAGCAGCTTTGACCGGGCAGAGGACTACGAGCAGTACTTC.